These 20 T cell receptor beta chains originate from one sample sequenced in a study of blood T cell repertoires in COVID-19. The table came from immunoSEQ multiplex PCR; TCRdb's copy has only in-frame clones and leaves some out. The sample lists about 180,000 clones; roughly 87% were seen once. The sequencing input was peripheral blood. The source is a young man who had recovered from COVID-19.

Notes on this clone: This CDR3 is also generated by other DNA sequences in the sample. This rearrangement joins TRBV12-3 or TRBV12-4 to TRBJ1-1; D is possibly TRBD1 (6 bases). The CDR3 length is 13 residues. Trimming left V 2 bases short and J 5 bases short, with 9 bases between. CDR3 loop: CASSLRQGTEAFF. CDR3 DNA: TGTGCCAGCAGTTTAAGGCAGGGGACTGAAGCTTTCTTT.

The genes are TRBV5-6 and TRBJ1-2; D uncertain. The CDR3 sequence is 15 residues long. Germline V gene lookup returns CDR1 SGHDT and CDR2 YYEEEE. The germline V and J ends were trimmed by 4 bases and 4 bases, with 17 bases remaining between them. The CDR3 protein is CASSPHSAIGYGYTF. For the CDR3, the DNA is TGTGCCAGCAGCCCGCACTCTGCAATCGGCTATGGCTACACCTTC.

The chain is built from TRBV7-2 and TRBJ1-4; maybe TRBD1 (6 bases). Trimming cost V 2 bases and J 11 bases, with 12 bases left between them. Looked up from germline, CDR1 is SGHTA and CDR2 is FQGNSA. The CDR3 is made up of 13 amino acids. CDR3 residues: CASSLTQGLKLFF. The CDR3 nucleotides read TGTGCCAGCAGCTTAACCCAGGGGCTGAAACTGTTTTTT.

This chain connects TRBV21-1 to TRBJ2-7; the table's TRBD1 call for D was not verified on the DNA. TRBV21-1 counts as a pseudogene. This CDR3 is 12 amino acids long. The DNA for the CDR3 is TGTGCCAGCAGCAGGCACAGGGACGAGCAGTACTTC. Amino acids: CASSRHRDEQYF.

The chain combines TRBV5-1 with TRBJ2-1; 9 nucleotides line up with TRBD2. Trimming took 3 bases from V and 4 from J; bases not matched to a gene: 8. The CDR3 contains 16 residues. In germline, CDR1 is SGHRS, CDR2 YFSETQ. CDR3 bases: TGCGCCAGCAGCTCGAACCCGACTAGCGGATACAATGAGCAGTTCTTC. This codes for CASSSNPTSGYNEQFF.

This sequence joins TRBV5-1 and TRBJ2-3, with TRBD1 matching over 8 bases. This CDR3 spans 17 amino acids. CDR1 and CDR2 (germline): SGHRS, YFSETQ. Germline trimming cut 0 bases from V and 2 bases from J; bases unmatched to any gene: 8. The CDR3 nucleotides read TGCGCCAGCAGCTTGGGAGGACAGGGATTCTCCACAGATACGCAGTATTTT. Translation gives CASSLGGQGFSTDTQYF. Drawing the rest from reference TRBV5-1 and TRBJ2-3, the complete variable domain is KAGVTQTPRYLIKTRGQQVTLSCSPISGHRSVSWYQQTPGQGLQFLFEYFSETQRNKGNFPGRFSGRQFSNSRSEMNVSTLELGDSALYLCASSLGGQGFSTDTQYFGPGTRLTVL.

This clone has only one observation. The chain couples TRBV10-3 to TRBJ1-2; the D is unclear. This CDR3 has 14 residues. The V end lost 3 bases, the J end lost 8 bases, and 16 bases lay between the germline ends. Germline V gene lookup returns CDR1 ENHRY and CDR2 SYGVKD. For the CDR3, the DNA is TGTGCCATCAGTGACCTCGGAGGCCAGAGGGGCTACACCTTC. It yields the protein CAISDLGGQRGYTF.

The chain is built from TRBV6-1 and TRBJ2-1; 8 bases fit TRBD2. The CDR3 covers 15 residues. Germline loops: CDR1 MNHNS, CDR2 SASEGT. Losses at the gene ends were 5 bases for V and 7 bases for J; bases not matched to a gene: 10. CDR3 loop: CASSLSGRAKNEQFF. CDR3 DNA: TGTGCCAGCAGTCTCTCCGGGAGGGCCAAGAATGAGCAGTTCTTC.

The chain combines TRBV4-3 with TRBJ2-1; 12 bases match TRBD2. The junction had 12 bases not matched to a gene; V was cut back by 0 bases and J by 0 bases. Germline loops: CDR1 LGHNA, CDR2 YSLEER. The CDR3 runs 21 residues. The CDR3 sequence is CASSQDWGGLAGLGSYNEQFF. CDR3 nucleotide sequence: TGCGCCAGCAGCCAAGATTGGGGAGGACTAGCGGGATTGGGCTCCTACAATGAGCAGTTCTTC.

DNA for the CDR3: TGTGCCAGCAGCCCCATGGCCTATACGCAGTATTTT. This encodes CASSPMAYTQYF. The chain uses TRBV11-2 and TRBJ2-3; D gene ambiguous. V was trimmed by 5 bases and J by 7 bases, leaving 10 bases between them. The CDR3 loop spans 12 amino acids. From germline, CDR1 is SGHAT and CDR2 FQNNGV.

A word on this clone: Additional DNA sequences in this sample encode the identical CDR3. This sequence joins TRBV6-5 and TRBJ1-1; D remains unclear. CDR1 is MNHEY, CDR2 SVGAGI, per germline. Deletions cut 1 base from V and 1 base from J, with 7 bases between. The CDR3 sequence is 14 residues long. CDR3 nucleotide sequence: TGTGCCAGCAGTTACTTTGGCCAGAACACTGAAGCTTTCTTT. This gives the protein CASSYFGQNTEAFF.

Written as DNA, the CDR3 is TGTGCCATCAGTGAAAAGCTTAGCGGCGAAAAACTGTTTTTT. It encodes CAISEKLSGEKLFF. V is TRBV10-3 and J is TRBJ1-4; no clear D gene. The germline V gene has CDR1 ENHRY and CDR2 SYGVKD. The CDR3 spans 14 residues. Trimming took 3 bases from V and 8 from J, leaving 13 bases between them.

The CDR3 protein is CASSPVHKADTQYF. The CDR3, as DNA: TGTGCCAGCAGTCCAGTCCATAAAGCAGATACGCAGTATTTT. The V and J genes are TRBV7-9 and TRBJ2-3; D is ambiguous. V dropped 6 bases and J dropped 4 bases, with 14 bases sitting between them. The CDR3 consists of 14 residues. Per germline, CDR1 SEHNR and CDR2 FQNEAQ (reference sequence).

The rearrangement links TRBV6-5 to TRBJ1-1; D gene unclear. CDR1 and CDR2 from the germline V gene are MNHEY and SVGAGI. Deletions cut 8 bases from V and 1 base from J, with 11 bases between. The CDR3 runs 13 residues. Here the CDR3 reads CASSLAENTEAFF. The CDR3 DNA reads TGTGCCAGCTCCTTGGCGGAGAACACTGAAGCTTTCTTT.

This sequence joins TRBV18 and TRBJ2-1; 7 bases line up with TRBD1. The CDR3 spans 15 residues. Germline V gene sequence: CDR1 KGHSH, CDR2 LQKENI. V lost 3 bases to trimming and J lost 2 bases; unmatched junction nucleotides: 4. The CDR3 DNA reads TGTGCCAGCTCACCCTGGGACAGAACCTACAATGAGCAGTTCTTC. This codes for CASSPWDRTYNEQFF. Full variable domain (missing parts from reference TRBV18 and TRBJ2-1): NAGVMQNPRHLVRRRGQEARLRCSPMKGHSHVYWYRQLPEEGLKFMVYLQKENIIDESGMPKERFSAEFPKEGPSILRIQQVVRGDSAAYFCASSPWDRTYNEQFFGPGTRLTVL.

Written as DNA, the CDR3 is TGTGCCAGCAGTGAGCAGGGGGCGAGGCAGCCCCAGCATTTT. This codes for CASSEQGARQPQHF. The V and J genes are TRBV6-1 and TRBJ1-5; 8 nucleotides match TRBD1. V was clipped by 3 bases and J by 7 bases; unmatched bases: 5. This CDR3 spans 14 amino acids. Germline loops: CDR1 MNHNS, CDR2 SASEGT.

This clone was observed a few times. This chain connects TRBV28 to TRBJ2-1; D remains unclear. CDR3 length: 13 amino acids. CDR1 is MDHEN and CDR2 is SYDVKM in the germline V gene. Deletions cut 3 bases from V and 7 bases from J, with 10 bases between. Written as DNA, the CDR3 is TGTGCCAGCAGTTTCCCCCGTTTAAATGAGCAGTTCTTC. Translated: CASSFPRLNEQFF.

This rearrangement joins TRBV7-2 to TRBJ2-5; 12 positions agree with TRBD1. The CDR3 has 16 residues. Trimming removed 5 bases from V and 5 bases from J; junction bases left unmatched: 9. Germline CDR1 and CDR2: SGHTA and FQGNSA. CDR3 nucleotide sequence: TGTGCCAGCAGCCACCCGGGACAGGGGGCGAGGGAGACCCAGTACTTC. As protein: CASSHPGQGARETQYF.

The chain couples TRBV5-6 to TRBJ1-2; D is perhaps TRBD1 (6 bases). The CDR3 sequence is 13 residues long. Trimming shortened V by 5 bases and J by 6 bases, and 14 bases separated the two germline ends. Germline-derived CDR1 and CDR2 are SGHDT and YYEEEE. CDR3 protein: CASRSTGRDGYTF. The CDR3 DNA sequence: TGTGCCAGCAGATCCACAGGGCGTGATGGCTACACCTTC.

The chain recombines TRBV19 with TRBJ2-1; 15 bases fit TRBD2. The germline V gene encodes CDR1 LNHDA and CDR2 SQIVND (reference sequence). V gave up 3 bases and J gave up 1 base; unmatched junction bases: 7. The CDR3 is made up of 19 amino acids. CDR3 DNA sequence: TGTGCCAGTAGTATCGGGACTAGCGGGAGGCTACTGTCCTACAATGAGCAGTTCTTC. Translation gives CASSIGTSGRLLSYNEQFF.